This T cell receptor beta chain came from a study of T-cell memory formation after mild COVID-19. Study summary: Largely, TCR clusters stayed within a single donor.

Germline V gene sequence: CDR1 SEHNR, CDR2 FQNEAQ (reference sequence). V was cut by 2 bases and J by 4 bases, with 18 bases left in between. The CDR3 covers 16 residues. Amplification by 5'RACE using constant-segment primers produced TCR alpha and TCR beta cDNA libraries that carried sample barcodes and UMIs. TCRdb used MiXCR to reprocess the 5' RACE reads, holding one entry per CDR3 protein. The sample yields 560,000 or so distinct CDR3 sequences, roughly 17% seen once. To note about this clonotype: Antigen specificity is unknown.

Notes on the study in general: While clones contracting from day 15 to 85 were balanced between CD4 and CD8, later expanders leaned CD4+. The finding that pre-infection memory included some responding clones suggested that cross-reactive memory joined.

The origin of this receptor is an adult woman who had mild COVID-19 (a few samples of this study predate the infection). Cell type and time point are not known. The specimen was PBMCs or a T cell subset sorted from them (not recorded which). The rearrangement links TRBV7-9 to TRBJ2-7; tentative D call: TRBD2 (6 bases). CDR3 sequence reads: CASSLIGEIAAYEQYF. CDR3 bases: TGTGCCAGCAGCTTAATCGGGGAAATAGCGGCGTACGAGCAGTACTTC.